One and the same sample provided the 27 T cell receptor beta chains below, sequenced in a study of shared clonotypes between healthy human individuals. The protocol was immunoSEQ multiplex PCR, while the TCRdb copy is restricted to in-frame clones and leaves out a portion. The sample has millions of clones, roughly 94% seen once. Source material: naive CD4+ T cells sorted from blood. Subset reported: CD45RA+ positively selected. The receptors originated from a young man in good health.

The chain joins TRBV30 to TRBJ1-6; D perhaps matches TRBD1 (5 bases). Germline CDR1 reads GTSNPN; CDR2 reads SVGIG (reference sequence). This CDR3 has 13 amino acids. V gave up 4 bases and J gave up 7 bases, with 11 bases separating them. The CDR3, as DNA: TGTGCCTGGACGGGGACCCAAAATTCACCCCTCCACTTT. Translating it yields CAWTGTQNSPLHF.

The J gene is TRBJ1-5, the V gene TRBV6-1, with 10 nucleotides matching TRBD1. Trimming at V came to 5 bases and at J to 7 bases, leaving 5 bases not matched to a gene. Germline V gene sequence: CDR1 MNHNS, CDR2 SASEGT. CDR3 length: 14 amino acids. CDR3 residues: CASSRQGAGQPQHF. The CDR3 nucleotides read TGTGCCAGCAGTCGACAGGGGGCTGGGCAGCCCCAGCATTTT.

The rearrangement joins TRBV27 to TRBJ1-1, with no clear D. The CDR3 has 14 amino acids. V dropped 6 bases and J dropped 0 bases, with 11 bases sitting between them. Germline V CDR1 and CDR2: MNHEY, SMNVEV (reference sequence). CDR3 coding DNA: TGTGCCAGCAGCGGGTTGCCTATGAACACTGAAGCTTTCTTT. Residues: CASSGLPMNTEAFF.

A note on this clone: Other DNA sequences in this sample translate to the same CDR3. J is TRBJ2-5 and V is TRBV18; D unclear. Germline CDR1 is KGHSH and CDR2 is LQKENI. With 3 bases removed from V and 5 bases from J, the gap between germline ends came to 10 bases. CDR3 length equals 13 residues. CDR3 residues: CASSPPGRETQYF. The CDR3 nucleotides read TGTGCCAGCTCACCTCCGGGTCGGGAGACCCAGTACTTC.

Worth noting for this clone: One junction end does not reproduce the germline sequence, and a read error may be involved. The chain joins TRBV9 to TRBJ1-4; 11 nucleotides match TRBD1. The CDR3 has 17 amino acids. The germline V gene encodes CDR1 SGDLS and CDR2 YYNGEE. The CDR3 reads CACSGTGGGRFGEKLFF. In DNA, the CDR3 is TGTGCCTGCAGCGGGACAGGGGGTGGGAGGTTTGGAGAAAAACTGTTTTTT.

DNA of the CDR3: TGTGCCAGCAGCAGGCAAAGCTCAGCGGGAGGGTTCTACGAGCAGTACTTC. It is translated as CASSRQSSAGGFYEQYF. The chain joins TRBV7-2 to TRBJ2-7, with 10 bases lining up with TRBD2. The CDR3 consists of 17 residues. The germline CDR1 and CDR2 sequences are SGHTA and FQGNSA. J was trimmed by 3 bases and V by 5 bases; bases with no gene match: 13.

Regarding this clone: At one end, the junction sequence differs from germline, possibly due to a read error. The rearrangement links TRBV7-9 to TRBJ1-3; D remains ambiguous. Per germline, CDR1 SEHNR and CDR2 FQNEAQ (reference sequence). The CDR3 is 13 residues long. CDR3: CASILGAGNTIYF. The CDR3, as DNA: TGTGCCAGCATCTTAGGCGCGGGAAACACCATATATTTT.

V gene TRBV6-5 combines with J gene TRBJ1-4; 7 nucleotides agree with TRBD1. Trimming at V came to 6 bases and at J to 5 bases, leaving 6 bases not matched to a gene. This CDR3 has 14 residues. The V gene's germline CDR1 is MNHEY and CDR2 SVGAGI. The CDR3 is CASSRGTDNEKLFF. The CDR3 bases are TGTGCCAGCAGCCGCGGGACAGACAATGAAAAACTGTTTTTT.

The rearrangement links TRBV6-1 to TRBJ2-7; 7 bases map to TRBD2. This CDR3 has 13 amino acids. Germline V gene data show CDR1 as MNHNS and CDR2 as SASEGT. With V trimmed by 8 bases and J by 2 bases, 6 bases remained unmatched. The CDR3, as DNA: TGTGCCAGCCCCAGCGGGGATACCTACGAGCAGTACTTC. Its protein product is CASPSGDTYEQYF.

This clone has a handful of counts. This chain connects TRBV11-2 to TRBJ1-3; the D is unclear. The CDR3 is 17 residues long. Germline V gene sequence: CDR1 SGHAT, CDR2 FQNNGV. V lost 0 bases and J 0 bases, leaving 12 bases between the germline ends. The CDR3 DNA is TGTGCCAGCAGCTTAGAACCCGACACGCTCTCTGGAAACACCATATATTTT. Translation gives CASSLEPDTLSGNTIYF.

This chain connects TRBV6-6 to TRBJ2-7, with TRBD1 identical over 9 bases. In germline, CDR1 is MNHNY, CDR2 SVGAGI (reference sequence). The junction had 14 bases not matched to a gene; V was cut back by 5 bases and J by 6 bases. This CDR3 spans 16 amino acids. CDR3 nucleotide sequence: TGTGCCAGCAGTAACCGGGACAGGGAAGCAGCAGGCGAGCAGTACTTC. Protein sequence: CASSNRDREAAGEQYF.

The chain uses TRBV4-3 and TRBJ1-1; weak D call: TRBD1 (5 bases). CDR1 is LGHNA and CDR2 is YSLEER in the germline V gene. The CDR3 totals 15 residues. The ends were cut back, 0 bases at V and 1 base at J, with 9 bases in the middle. The chain's CDR3 is CASSQETGTNTEAFF. The CDR3 nucleotides are TGCGCCAGCAGCCAAGAAACAGGAACGAACACTGAAGCTTTCTTT.

The chain links TRBV9 to TRBJ2-3, with D tentatively TRBD1 or TRBD2 (5 bases each). The V gene's germline CDR1 is SGDLS and CDR2 YYNGEE. Between the trimmed V and J ends, which lost 8 bases and 1 base, there was a span of 17 bases. This CDR3 is 15 amino acids long. The CDR3 spells CASMGEPGRTDTQYF. The CDR3 DNA sequence: TGTGCCAGTATGGGGGAGCCTGGGCGCACAGATACGCAGTATTTT. The entire variable domain, with the rest obtained from reference TRBV9 and TRBJ2-3, is as follows: DSGVTQTPKHLITATGQRVTLRCSPRSGDLSVYWYQQSLDQGLQFLIQYYNGEERAKGNILERFSAQQFPDLHSELNLSSLELGDSALYFCASMGEPGRTDTQYFGPGTRLTVL.

V gene TRBV11-3 combines with J gene TRBJ2-2, with D perhaps given as TRBD1 or TRBD2 (5 bases each). Germline CDR1 and CDR2: SGHNT and YENEEA. The CDR3 extends over 15 amino acids. V dropped 3 bases and J dropped 7 bases, with 15 bases sitting between them. The chain's CDR3 is CASSLRGTEGGELFF. CDR3 coding DNA: TGTGCCAGCAGCTTGAGGGGTACTGAGGGCGGGGAGCTGTTTTTT.

This chain connects TRBV29-1 to TRBJ2-5; D gene uncertain. The CDR3 loop spans 11 amino acids. Germline CDR1 and CDR2: SQVTM and ANQGSEA. Deletions cut 7 bases from V and 4 bases from J, with 10 bases between. The CDR3 region is CSARAGETQYF. The CDR3 bases are TGCAGCGCCCGGGCCGGAGAGACCCAGTACTTC.

This clone has a handful of counts. The rearrangement joins TRBV11-3 to TRBJ2-7; TRBD1 agrees at 8 bases. V lost 4 bases to trimming and J lost 3 bases; unmatched junction nucleotides: 5. Per the germline V gene, CDR1 is SGHNT and CDR2 is YENEEA. This CDR3 is built from 14 residues. DNA of the CDR3: TGTGCCAGCAGCTCAGGGGGCCTACGCTACGAGCAGTACTTC. Translating gives CASSSGGLRYEQYF.

The V call is TRBV7-2, the J call TRBJ1-1, with D unclear. The CDR3 has 14 amino acids. Deletions cut 5 bases from V and 0 bases from J, with 10 bases between. The germline V gene has CDR1 SGHTA and CDR2 FQGNSA. CDR3 nucleotides: TGTGCCAGCAGCCCCGCCCTCTTGAACACTGAAGCTTTCTTT. Amino acids: CASSPALLNTEAFF.

This chain links TRBV5-8 with TRBJ1-2, with a possible D match to TRBD1 (6 bases). The CDR3 is 13 amino acids. The V and J ends lost 1 base and 8 bases respectively, with 12 bases between them. Germline V gene data show CDR1 as SGHTS and CDR2 as YDEGEE. The chain's CDR3 is CASSLYRVGGYTF. The CDR3 DNA reads as TGTGCCAGCAGCTTGTACAGGGTCGGCGGCTACACCTTC.

The chain joins TRBV19 to TRBJ2-7; 11 nucleotides agree with TRBD2. The CDR3 length is 14 residues. V was pared by 6 bases and J by 1 base, with 2 bases of the junction left unmatched. CDR1 is LNHDA, CDR2 SQIVND, per germline (reference sequence). This CDR3 is CASRGLADSYEQYF. The CDR3 bases are TGTGCCAGTAGGGGACTAGCGGATTCCTACGAGCAGTACTTC.

This clone was counted a few times. The V and J genes are TRBV2 and TRBJ2-5, with 8 bases lining up with TRBD1. Germline V gene lookup returns CDR1 SNHLY and CDR2 FYNNEI. CDR3 size: 16 residues. Trimming cost V 6 bases and J 7 bases; bases outside gene matches: 16. The DNA for the CDR3 is TGTGCCAGCAGAACCGAGCCGGGACAGGTGAAAGGGACCCAGTACTTC. This codes for CASRTEPGQVKGTQYF.

The V gene is TRBV7-9, the J gene TRBJ2-3; D is unresolved. This CDR3 contains 16 residues. The V gene lost 6 bases and the J gene lost 4 bases, with 20 bases spanning the gap. In germline, CDR1 is SEHNR, CDR2 FQNEAQ (reference sequence). In nucleotides, the CDR3 is TGTGCCAGCAGTTCCCCCTCAGGATTGCCCCCAGATACGCAGTATTTT. Protein product: CASSSPSGLPPDTQYF.

This rearrangement joins TRBV18 to TRBJ2-1, with 9 positions matching TRBD2. V trimming: 4 bases; J trimming: 5 bases; junction bases outside the gene matches: 9. Germline loops: CDR1 KGHSH, CDR2 LQKENI. The CDR3 is 16 amino acids. The CDR3 region has the DNA TGTGCCAGCTCACGCCCCCTAGCGGGGAAAAACAATGAGCAGTTCTTC. Its protein product is CASSRPLAGKNNEQFF. Looking up the rest from reference TRBV18 and TRBJ2-1 gives the full variable domain: NAGVMQNPRHLVRRRGQEARLRCSPMKGHSHVYWYRQLPEEGLKFMVYLQKENIIDESGMPKERFSAEFPKEGPSILRIQQVVRGDSAAYFCASSRPLAGKNNEQFFGPGTRLTVL.

The chain carries TRBV2 and TRBJ1-6; D is possibly TRBD1 (6 bases). The CDR3 is 16 amino acids. In germline, CDR1 is SNHLY, CDR2 FYNNEI. V dropped 4 bases and J dropped 9 bases, with 19 bases sitting between them. CDR3 DNA sequence: TGTGCCAGCAGTGCCGAATTACAGGGTTTGAGTTCACCCCTCCACTTT. It yields the protein CASSAELQGLSSPLHF.

The rearrangement links TRBV7-9 to TRBJ2-6; D ambiguous. Trimming pared 3 bases from V and 1 base from J, leaving 4 bases between. Germline V gene lookup returns CDR1 SEHNR and CDR2 FQNEAQ (reference sequence). The CDR3 is 14 amino acids. The CDR3 spells CASSLVSGANVLTF. Written as DNA, the CDR3 is TGTGCCAGCAGCTTGGTTTCTGGGGCCAACGTCCTGACTTTC.

The V and J genes are TRBV6-5 and TRBJ2-1; 12 nucleotides align to TRBD2. The V and J ends lost 0 bases and 13 bases, in that order; junction bases with no gene match: 7. The germline V gene has CDR1 MNHEY and CDR2 SVGAGI. There are 15 residues in the CDR3. CDR3: CASSYSRASGRDQFF. As DNA, the CDR3 is TGTGCCAGCAGTTACTCCCGGGCTAGCGGGAGGGATCAGTTCTTC.

This chain connects TRBV18 to TRBJ1-2; TRBD1 is a possible D gene (5 bases). V was pared by 6 bases and J by 8 bases, with 10 bases between. Germline CDR1 reads KGHSH; CDR2 reads LQKENI. This CDR3 has 11 amino acids. CDR3 nucleotides: TGTGCCAGCTCTCGCAGGGACGGCTACACCTTC. Translating gives CASSRRDGYTF.

The chain employs TRBV10-2 and TRBJ2-1; 7 nucleotides agree with TRBD2. The CDR3 runs 16 residues. Germline V gives CDR1 WSHSY, CDR2 SAAADI. Trimming removed 7 bases from V and 3 bases from J; junction bases left unmatched: 12. The CDR3 sequence is CASTVGGGRLYNEQFF. The CDR3 coding sequence is TGCGCCAGCACGGTGGGCGGCGGGAGACTCTACAATGAGCAGTTCTTC.